This TCR beta chain was sequenced during a study of T cell responses to AZD1222 COVID-19 vaccine. In regard to this clone: Antigen unknown.

CDR3 length: 14 amino acids. The V gene's germline CDR1 is LGHDT and CDR2 YNNKEL (reference sequence). V was trimmed by 1 base and J by 7 bases, leaving 8 bases between them. Overall study results and limits: Only 5 or 6 people who got AZD1222 tested seropositive at baseline. Donors were mostly white British, more females; clonal diversity possibly underestimated.

Sequenced by immunoSEQ multiplex PCR; TCRdb stores in-frame clones only, minus some. The data show tens of thousands of clones, about nine tenths seen once. The chain uses TRBV3-1 (or the pseudogene TRBV3-2) and TRBJ1-6; no reliable D call. This clonotype was obtained from an adult in good health. Sequenced here: peripheral blood, sampled on day 0 of AZD1222 vaccination. The CDR3 loop reads CASSQGPSNSPLHF. CDR3 sequence (DNA): TGTGCCAGCAGCCAAGGGCCATCCAATTCACCCCTCCACTTT.